The 19 T cell receptor beta chains in this list originate from one sample, sequenced in a study of blood T cell repertoires in COVID-19. TCRdb's copy holds only in-frame clones and misses some; the assay was immunoSEQ multiplex PCR. Of a few hundred thousand clones in the sample, around 87% are singletons; the top ten hold 7.8%. The sequenced sample was peripheral blood. The receptors come from a woman aged 45 to 65 who had recovered from COVID-19.

The chain carries TRBV2 and TRBJ2-6; maybe TRBD2 (5 bases). The CDR3 sequence is 16 residues long. Trimming stripped 1 base from V and 1 base from J, with 8 bases between. Germline V lookup: CDR1 SNHLY, CDR2 FYNNEI. The CDR3 DNA reads TGTGCCAGCAGTGAAGAAGAGGGTTCTGGGGCCAACGTCCTGACTTTC. Translation gives CASSEEEGSGANVLTF.

The V and J genes are TRBV7-9 and TRBJ2-1, with 7 bases aligning to TRBD1. V was clipped by 5 bases and J by 2 bases; unmatched bases: 6. Germline V gene sequence: CDR1 SEHNR, CDR2 FQNEAQ (reference sequence). This CDR3 spans 15 amino acids. The chain's CDR3 is CASSPTGNAYNEQFF. For the CDR3, the DNA is TGTGCCAGCAGCCCGACAGGGAATGCCTACAATGAGCAGTTCTTC.

The chain couples TRBV28 to TRBJ2-1; TRBD2 matches 12 bases. Germline CDR1 MDHEN, CDR2 SYDVKM. J was trimmed by 8 bases and V by 5 bases; bases with no gene match: 7. The CDR3 totals 15 residues. CDR3 residues: CASSPWTSGKDEQFF. CDR3 nucleotides: TGTGCCAGCAGTCCCTGGACTAGCGGGAAGGATGAGCAGTTCTTC.

The V call is TRBV19, the J call TRBJ1-6; D uncertain. CDR1 LNHDA and CDR2 SQIVND come from the germline V gene (reference sequence). Deletions cut 3 bases from V and 7 bases from J, with 19 bases between. This CDR3 is built from 17 residues. CDR3 region: CASSIEAATNRNSPLHF. Here the CDR3 DNA reads TGTGCCAGTAGTATCGAGGCCGCGACTAACCGAAATTCACCCCTCCACTTT. Using reference TRBV19 and TRBJ1-6 for the parts outside the CDR3, the full variable domain is DGGITQSPKYLFRKEGQNVTLSCEQNLNHDAMYWYRQDPGQGLRLIYYSQIVNDFQKGDIAEGYSVSREKKESFPLTVTSAQKNPTAFYLCASSIEAATNRNSPLHFGNGTRLTVT.

The chain carries TRBV21-1 and TRBJ2-5; the D call of TRBD1 is as the table states it, not checked on the DNA. TRBV21-1 is an annotated pseudogene. The length of the CDR3 is 14 residues. The CDR3 here is CASSQKRQGETQYF. The CDR3 DNA is TGTGCCAGCAGCCAAAAGAGACAGGGGGAGACCCAGTACTTC.

This clone has just a few counts. This chain connects TRBV24-1 to TRBJ1-1, with 7 positions matching TRBD1. V was pared by 3 bases and J by 4 bases, with 1 base of the junction left unmatched. This CDR3 spans 13 amino acids. Germline CDR1 and CDR2: KGHDR and SFDVKD. CDR3 residues: CATSDDRATEAFF. As DNA, the CDR3 is TGTGCCACCAGTGATGACAGGGCCACTGAAGCTTTCTTT.

This chain joins TRBV4-1 and TRBJ1-1; a possible D gene is TRBD1 (6 bases). Per germline, CDR1 MGHRA and CDR2 YSYEKL. CDR3 length: 15 residues. V lost 5 bases and J 5 bases, leaving 18 bases between the germline ends. The CDR3 bases are TGCGCCAGCAGCTTTCAAGGGGGTAGGAGGACTGAAGCTTTCTTT. Amino acid sequence: CASSFQGGRRTEAFF.

J is TRBJ2-3 and V is TRBV7-2; 9 bases are shared with TRBD1. The trim removed 8 bases at V and 6 bases at J, leaving 6 bases unmatched. The CDR3 length is 13 residues. Germline values: CDR1 SGHTA, CDR2 FQGNSA. In DNA form, the CDR3 reads TGTGCCAGCCGGGGGACAGGGTTTGATACGCAGTATTTT. Amino acids: CASRGTGFDTQYF.

The chain couples TRBV9 to TRBJ2-1; D ambiguous. Germline-derived CDR1 and CDR2 are SGDLS and YYNGEE. The CDR3 totals 12 residues. V was pared by 0 bases and J by 6 bases, with 4 bases between. DNA of the CDR3: TGTGCCAGCAGCGTAGTGGCCAATGAGCAGTTCTTC. This gives the protein CASSVVANEQFF.

The sample holds one count of this clone. The J gene is TRBJ1-5, the V gene TRBV30, with D possibly matching TRBD1 (6 bases). With 8 bases removed from V and 6 bases from J, the gap between germline ends came to 17 bases. Germline CDR1 is GTSNPN and CDR2 is SVGIG (reference sequence). The CDR3 runs to 13 residues. The CDR3 spells CAVQGEVGQPQHF. The DNA for the CDR3 is TGTGCCGTACAGGGCGAGGTGGGTCAGCCCCAGCATTTT.

DNA of the CDR3: TGTGCCAGTAGACAGCCTAGCTCCTACGAGCAGTACTTC. Protein: CASRQPSSYEQYF. V and J are TRBV6-5 and TRBJ2-7, with D possibly being TRBD1 (5 bases). The CDR3 is 13 amino acids. Per the germline V gene, CDR1 is MNHEY and CDR2 is SVGAGI. Trimming removed 9 bases at V and 0 bases at J, with 12 bases between.

The rearrangement joins TRBV28 to TRBJ2-3, with 10 nucleotides matching TRBD2. The germline CDR1 and CDR2 sequences are MDHEN and SYDVKM. The CDR3 covers 15 residues. V lost 7 bases to trimming and J lost 11 bases; unmatched junction nucleotides: 15. CDR3 sequence: CASNLLAGEGMGQYF. CDR3 nucleotide sequence: TGTGCCAGCAACCTCCTAGCGGGGGAGGGTATGGGGCAGTATTTT.

The chain uses TRBV9 and TRBJ2-3; no reliable D call. V shed 2 bases and J shed 0 bases, with 4 bases lying between them. The CDR3 is 13 amino acids. CDR1 and CDR2 from the germline V gene are SGDLS and YYNGEE. The CDR3 reads CASSVSSTDTQYF. CDR3 nucleotide sequence: TGTGCCAGCAGCGTCTCTAGCACAGATACGCAGTATTTT.

The chain employs TRBV27 and TRBJ2-7; perhaps TRBD1 as D (6 bases). With 6 bases removed from V and 3 bases from J, the gap between germline ends came to 9 bases. Germline values: CDR1 MNHEY, CDR2 SMNVEV (reference sequence). The CDR3 sequence is 12 residues long. This CDR3 reads CASSLQGYEQYF. The CDR3 region has the DNA TGTGCCAGCAGCCTACAGGGCTACGAGCAGTACTTC.

CDR3 loop: CASSQVPEGEAFF. The CDR3 DNA reads TGTGCCAGCAGCCAGGTACCAGAGGGAGAGGCTTTCTTT. This sequence joins TRBV3-1 (or the pseudogene TRBV3-2) and TRBJ1-1, with D unresolved. Germline values: CDR1 LGHDT, CDR2 YNNKEL (reference sequence). This CDR3 spans 13 amino acids. V was pared by 3 bases and J by 11 bases, with 16 bases between.

The chain joins TRBV10-3 to TRBJ2-5, with 7 nucleotides matching TRBD1. The CDR3 spans 18 residues. The V segment lost 0 bases and the J segment 4 bases; nucleotides outside the gene matches: 14. CDR1 and CDR2 (germline): ENHRY, SYGVKD. The CDR3 bases are TGTGCCATCAGTGAGTCCTCACCAATCAGACCAGGGGGAGAGACCCAGTACTTC. Protein sequence: CAISESSPIRPGGETQYF.

This chain uses TRBV2 with TRBJ1-3, with D hard to call. The length of the CDR3 is 16 residues. V was cut by 5 bases and J by 4 bases, with 18 bases left in between. Germline CDR1 reads SNHLY; CDR2 reads FYNNEI. In DNA, the CDR3 is TGTGCCAGCAGTCCGAGTAAGAGCGGGTCGGGAAACACCATATATTTT. Translation: CASSPSKSGSGNTIYF.

The genes are TRBV24-1 and TRBJ2-5, with a weak D call TRBD1 (5 bases). This CDR3 has 12 residues. Deletions cut 6 bases from V and 6 bases from J, with 10 bases between. Germline assignment: CDR1 KGHDR and CDR2 SFDVKD. As DNA, the CDR3 is TGTGCCACCAGTCAGGGATTTCAGACCCAGTACTTC. Translating gives CATSQGFQTQYF.

The CDR3 protein is CASSGDKDSSYNEQFF. The DNA for the CDR3 is TGTGCCAGCAGCGGGGACAAAGATAGCTCCTACAATGAGCAGTTCTTC. The rearrangement links TRBV5-4 to TRBJ2-1, with D perhaps TRBD1 (6 bases). V lost 4 bases and J 0 bases, leaving 14 bases between the germline ends. This CDR3 spans 16 amino acids. Germline V CDR1 and CDR2: SGHNT, YYREEE (reference sequence).